This T cell receptor beta chain was sequenced in a study of cytomegalovirus exposure and HLA in healthy donors (dated by TCRdb to about 2017). About the investigation overall: In an earlier analysis of several hundred of the donors, 276 Gb of sequence data and 120 million or so unique TCR beta sequences from about 179 million T cells were reported. An early release that covered fewer than 800 HLA-typed donors contained approximately 300 gigabases of sequencing data and 85 million to 100 million unique TCR sequences. Of the roughly 400 genotyped donors, more than 75% were placed in the genetic ancestry cluster associated with self-reported Caucasian donors. The study aimed to test whether cataloging public T cell receptors could reveal signatures of past pathogen exposure. The study used immunosequencing to profile the T cell repertoires of several hundred subjects and linked those repertoires to cytomegalovirus serostatus. Besides the first cohort of roughly 640 subjects, a separate validation cohort made up of roughly 120 different subjects was used. To predict cytomegalovirus infection status, the study brought together high-throughput TCR immunosequencing, statistical association of individual TCRs with disease status, and machine learning. In a later analysis, previously published TCR beta repertoires from several hundred donors were re-analyzed and high-resolution HLA genotyping was added so that TCR occurrence patterns could be studied. In the later analysis, no new phenotypic data were used to find candidate immune exposures; instead, reliance was placed on TCR beta sequences and their occurrence across donors. To decide whether each TCR beta V gene segment behaved as functional or pseudogenic, an earlier analysis of 587 of the donors relied on high-throughput TCR beta sequencing. Donor age, sex, ethnicity and CMV serostatus were compiled together with the repertoire data. A later genetic analysis took genome-wide SNP genotypes for about 65% of the 666 donors and used that subset as a discovery cohort. All discovery cohort repertoires had been generated using a single sequencing platform. Class I and class II HLA loci were covered by the typing at four-digit resolution. Typing coverage differed by locus: A, B, C, DRB1 and DQB1 were typed in roughly 620-630 donors, DQA1 in around 500, DPA1 in approximately 610, and DPB1 in 400 to 490. About five DR-DQ haplotypes were handled as single units for association and clustering, since linkage in the cohort was strong. Among over 350 genotyped donors of the cohort, an average of roughly 240,000 unique TCR beta nucleotide sequences were sequenced per donor, around 20% of them non-productive. On the study overall, not on this receptor specifically: Strong co-occurrence of HLA alleles, especially DR and DQ, made assigning TCR associations to individual alleles difficult. In a later analysis, HLA-associated TCR beta chains showed more clonal expansion and lower generation probabilities than non-associated chains that were equally common. In a later genetic analysis, fewer N-insertions in productive TCRs were reported among donors in an Asian-associated ancestry cluster than the approximately 710-donor mean. The authors suggested that the approach could potentially be generalized to other disease states and immunological phenotypes. The study gave a list of some 150 TCR beta chains associated with cytomegalovirus. Immune exposure information for the cohort was limited to CMV serostatus. In vitro tests confirmed that a few of the cytomegalovirus-associated TCR beta chains recognize cytomegalovirus antigens. In an earlier analysis of roughly 500 of the donors, most TCR beta V segments appeared in productive rearrangements about 87% or about 30% of the time, broadly matching IMGT annotations. Because the 87-base-pair reads could not distinguish some IMGT-functional V segments, including TRBV6-2 and TRBV6-3, those segments were excluded. Correlated functional status among segregating V segments might be attributable to linkage disequilibrium, but an unknown experimental factor could not be ruled out. In a later analysis, most CMV-associated TCR beta chains were found to appear HLA-restricted, with HLA associations seemingly driven largely by CMV exposure. The cohort was sequenced for TCR beta chains only, and without alpha or paired-chain data the features that could be detected were limited. The sequencing pipeline was judged likely to have produced a cluster of highly shared sequence variants as a technical artifact. Because HLA typing was unavailable for some donors at each locus, only the typed subset was used in association tests. Specific HLA alleles were associated with 16,951 TCR beta sequences at a false discovery rate of 0.05 in a later analysis. A further reported finding was that TCR beta sequences accurately predicted the HLA-A and HLA-B alleles for most subjects in the first cohort. In a later analysis, several top co-occurrence clusters were reported to appear linked to parvovirus B19, influenza, CMV and Epstein-Barr virus. Across donors, most TCR sequences were observed very rarely, whereas some public TCRs were present in many individuals. V-gene and J-gene trimming of TCR beta chains was associated with a missense DCLRE1C variant in a later genetic analysis, and the association was replicated in an independent cohort. A later analysis found that TCR association rates varied across HLA loci, with DRB1 alleles showing the most associated TCRs and HLA-C alleles the fewest. The classifier was reported to diagnose cytomegalovirus status with high specificity and sensitivity in both the original cohort and the validation cohort. Roughly uniform sequencing depth across donors was assumed in presence/absence analyses, although this assumption may not hold. Because counts were too low, seventeen rarely observed V segments, including chromosome 9 orphons, were excluded from the earlier analysis of 587 of the donors.

The cohort comprised hundreds of healthy bone marrow donors. Cohort members were all nominally healthy when sampled, although unrecorded immune exposures were likely present. The donor was CMV seronegative and was included in the group of 352 seronegative cohort members. Every donor gave a peripheral blood sample, and the peripheral blood mononuclear cells from that sample were used for TCR beta sequencing. Genomic DNA was extracted from the blood cell samples with the Qiagen DNeasy Blood Extraction Kit. Note on this clone: The antigen this receptor binds is unknown. The sample holds no much larger clone one base away, and base qualities are not on file.

The germline V gene gives CDR1 as SGHDN and CDR2 as FVKESK. After removal of 1 base from V and 6 bases from J, the junction retains 0 bases not matched to a gene. The CDR3 numbers 13 residues from cysteine through phenylalanine. Here the CDR3 DNA is all that survives: 39 bases in frame from base 1. Receptor libraries were prepared by the immunoSEQ multiplex PCR assay. For the multiplex PCR, a mixture combining 60 forward primers for TCR Vbeta segments and 13 reverse primers for TCR Jbeta segments was used. Amplification of the CDR3 region of rearranged TCR beta genes was performed with a multiplex PCR assay on genomic DNA. The Illumina HiSeq System was used to sequence the amplified TCR beta libraries as 87-base-pair reads. The original methods were these. In a later analysis, about 80 million unique TCR beta chains were counted across the roughly 610 repertoires, and roughly 9.9 million of these chains were shared by at least two donors. To remove PCR and sequencing errors, raw reads were error-corrected and collapsed into unique sequences using a nearest-neighbor algorithm that merged closely related sequences. CDR3 sequences were aligned to IMGT reference sequences to assign V, D and J gene segments. For a sequence to be retained, a match of at least six nucleotides was required to both a V gene segment and a J gene segment. A rearrangement was called productive if the CDR3 had no stop codons and remained in frame with V and J, and every other rearrangement was called non-productive. CDR3 was defined according to IMGT convention as the region running from the second conserved V-encoded cysteine to the conserved J-encoded phenylalanine. The earlier analysis of 500 to 650 of the donors excluded any sequence lacking an unambiguous match to a single V gene segment. An earlier analysis of 587 of the donors called V segments functional above 56.7% productive rearrangements and segregating when the between-donor standard deviation exceeded 5%. A statistical classification framework was built to diagnose cytomegalovirus status from the catalog of TCR beta chain sequences. V and J gene assignment, in a later analysis, came from comparing TCR nucleotide sequences with IMGT/GENE-DB human TR gene sequences. The TCRdist pipeline was used in a later analysis to assign CDR3 sequences and most-parsimonious VDJ recombination scenarios. In a later analysis, every TCR beta chain was defined by the combination of its CDR3 amino acid sequence and its V-gene family, and reads without a unique V-gene family were dropped. As a way to deal with suspected cross-contamination and a sequencing artifact, a later analysis dropped 450 to 600 nucleotide sequences that were highly shared and had low generation probability. A later analysis calculated a clonal expansion index for each public chain from normalized within-repertoire ranks of inferred template counts. Generation probabilities in a later analysis came from a VDJ recombination model fitted to out-of-frame rearrangements, and those results were checked against IGoR. Hypergeometric tests were used in a later analysis to score TCR-TCR, TCR-HLA and TCR-CMV co-occurrence, with a repertoire-size bias correction applied to the TCR pairs. A later analysis estimated false discovery rates by permuting HLA or CMV assignments 20 times. A later analysis grouped co-occurring TCRs with DBSCAN, adding TCRdist sequence similarity when clustering within HLA-allele-positive subsets. For co-occurrence clustering, repertoires with fewer than 30,000 or more than 120,000 public chains were excluded, along with five or six repertoires with anomalous nucleotide sharing. In its TCRdb copy, this immuneACCESS table keeps in-frame sequences only and misses some clones. Where compared with another copy, unresolved V genes explain less than half of these, and the others have no known cause. That table gives V, J and clone size, and the DNA gave D and trimming. This sample has over 150,000 clones in its table, and roughly 80% of those were observed once. Approximately 4% of the sample lies in the top ten.

This receptor was obtained from a woman aged 40 to 49 in good health and CMV-seronegative. The specimen sequenced was PBMCs. This chain joins TRBV14 to TRBJ1-5, and 7 junction bases match TRBD1. The CDR3 loop reads CASSQGQGQPQHF. DNA sequence: TGTGCCAGCAGCCAAGGACAGGGTCAGCCCCAGCATTTT.